The 24 T cell receptor beta chains below come from one sample, sequenced in a study of cytomegalovirus exposure and HLA in healthy donors. Amplification used 60 Vbeta primers and 13 Jbeta primers. Clones were read by immunoSEQ multiplex PCR, and TCRdb kept only the in-frame ones, dropping some. This sample carries some 87,000 clones, 65% to 80% of them seen once, and the ten largest clones take around 3%. The sample comprised PBMCs. All receptors come from a man aged 30 to 45 in good health and CMV-seronegative.

The CDR3 here is CASSSGQGAVQETQYF. DNA of the CDR3: TGTGCCAGCTCAAGCGGACAGGGTGCCGTTCAAGAGACCCAGTACTTC. The rearrangement uses TRBV18 and TRBJ2-5; 8 bases agree with TRBD1. CDR1 and CDR2 from the germline V gene are KGHSH and LQKENI. J gave up 2 bases and V 5 bases, and 10 bases lay outside the gene matches. The CDR3 has 16 residues.

V usage is TRBV2 and J usage is TRBJ2-7, with 8 bases matching TRBD2. After removal of 6 bases from V and 4 bases from J, the junction contained 5 bases not matched to a gene. This CDR3 comprises 13 residues. The germline V gene encodes CDR1 SNHLY and CDR2 FYNNEI. CDR3 sequence reads: CASRGGGRYEQYF. CDR3 coding DNA: TGTGCCAGCAGGGGCGGGGGGCGGTACGAGCAGTACTTC.

The chain employs TRBV25-1 and TRBJ2-5; D not certain. Germline loops: CDR1 MGHDK, CDR2 SYGVNS. The CDR3 has 14 residues. Trimming shortened V by 0 bases and J by 2 bases, and 7 bases separated the two germline ends. As DNA, the CDR3 is TGTGCCAGCAGTGAATACGTCTCGCAAGAGACCCAGTACTTC. The encoded protein is CASSEYVSQETQYF.

The chain links TRBV2 to TRBJ1-5; 7 positions agree with TRBD1. CDR3 length: 15 residues. With 5 bases clipped from V and 3 bases from J, the junction kept 7 bases outside the gene matches. Germline V gives CDR1 SNHLY, CDR2 FYNNEI. CDR3 in DNA: TGTGCCAGCAGTTTCGAGACAGGGAACAATCAGCCCCAGCATTTT. Residues: CASSFETGNNQPQHF.

The CDR3 DNA reads as TGTGCCAGCAGTGCCCCCCGGGAATGGGAAAAACTGTTTTTT. This sequence encodes CASSAPREWEKLFF. V usage is TRBV6-1 and J usage is TRBJ1-4; D remains unclear. Germline loops: CDR1 MNHNS, CDR2 SASEGT. V lost 4 bases and J 8 bases, leaving 14 bases between the germline ends. This CDR3 spans 14 amino acids.

The chain carries TRBV28 and TRBJ1-1, with TRBD1 matching 8 bases. Germline V gives CDR1 MDHEN, CDR2 SYDVKM. With 5 bases clipped from V and 6 bases from J, the junction kept 11 bases outside the gene matches. This CDR3 region has 15 residues. CDR3 sequence (DNA): TGTGCCAGCAGTGGGCCAGGGGGCGCGGAGCCTGAAGCTTTCTTT. This codes for CASSGPGGAEPEAFF.

This sequence joins TRBV30 and TRBJ1-3; 7 nucleotides line up with TRBD1. V trimming: 4 bases; J trimming: 3 bases; junction bases outside the gene matches: 6. Germline CDR1 is GTSNPN and CDR2 is SVGIG (reference sequence). The CDR3 length is 14 residues. The CDR3 region is CAWKGDRDGNTIYF. The CDR3 nucleotides read TGTGCCTGGAAAGGGGACAGAGATGGAAACACCATATATTTT.

The chain's CDR3 is CASSYGGQHGSYEQYF. The DNA of the CDR3 is TGTGCCAGCAGCTATGGGGGACAACACGGCTCCTACGAGCAGTACTTC. The chain couples TRBV11-2 to TRBJ2-7; possible D gene TRBD1, 6 bases. Germline CDR1 and CDR2: SGHAT and FQNNGV. Between the trimmed V and J ends, which lost 4 bases and 0 bases, there was a span of 16 bases. This CDR3 is built from 16 residues. Combining the CDR3 with reference TRBV11-2 and TRBJ2-7 gives the whole variable domain EAGVAQSPRYKIIEKRQSVAFWCNPISGHATLYWYQQILGQGPKLLIQFQNNGVVDDSQLPKDRFSAERLKGVDSTLKIQPAKLEDSAVYLCASSYGGQHGSYEQYFGPGTRLTVT.

This clone was recorded a few times. This rearrangement joins TRBV29-1 to TRBJ1-5; D remains ambiguous. Germline CDR1 and CDR2: SQVTM and ANQGSEA. V dropped 5 bases and J dropped 4 bases, with 15 bases sitting between them. The CDR3 spans 14 residues. CDR3 DNA: TGCAGCGTTATCGACGGATCACTAAATCAGCCCCAGCATTTT. This sequence encodes CSVIDGSLNQPQHF.

This clone is a singleton in its sample. The chain has TRBV6-1 and TRBJ2-1; 11 bases match TRBD2. CDR1 MNHNS and CDR2 SASEGT come from the germline V gene. Trimming took 4 bases from V and 1 from J; bases not matched to a gene: 3. The CDR3 runs to 16 residues. The CDR3 DNA reads as TGTGCCAGCAGTGCGTCTAGCGGGGGGTCCTACAATGAGCAGTTCTTC. Protein sequence: CASSASSGGSYNEQFF.

The rearrangement joins TRBV29-1 to TRBJ1-5; D is uncertain. This CDR3 contains 14 residues. Trimming removed 7 bases from V and 4 bases from J, with 17 bases in between. Per the germline V gene, CDR1 is SQVTM and CDR2 is ANQGSEA. The CDR3 reads CSGGRGKENQPQHF. The DNA for the CDR3 is TGCAGCGGAGGACGGGGTAAAGAGAATCAGCCCCAGCATTTT.

In DNA, the CDR3 is TGCGCCAGCAGCCAAGTGGGCAGGGTGTCTGGCTACACCTTC. This codes for CASSQVGRVSGYTF. The chain links TRBV4-1 to TRBJ1-2, with D maybe TRBD1 (5 bases). Germline V lookup: CDR1 MGHRA, CDR2 YSYEKL. V lost 1 base, J lost 7 bases, and 13 bases lay in between. This CDR3 is 14 amino acids long.

The CDR3 DNA sequence: TGTGCCAGCCTGACAGGGCGGGTTAACAATCAGCCCCAGCATTTT. Translation: CASLTGRVNNQPQHF. The V and J genes are TRBV21-1 and TRBJ1-5; TRBD1 reflects the table's D call only, with no check against the DNA. TRBV21-1 is designated a pseudogene. This CDR3 comprises 15 residues.

This rearrangement joins TRBV2 to TRBJ1-1, with 9 bases fitting TRBD1. J gave up 4 bases and V 4 bases, and 10 bases lay outside the gene matches. CDR3 length: 16 amino acids. The germline CDR1 and CDR2 sequences are SNHLY and FYNNEI. CDR3 sequence: CASSVGQGTWGTEAFF. The CDR3 DNA reads as TGTGCCAGCAGTGTAGGACAGGGGACATGGGGCACTGAAGCTTTCTTT. Full variable domain (outside the CDR3, taken from reference TRBV2 and TRBJ1-1): EPEVTQTPSHQVTQMGQEVILRCVPISNHLYFYWYRQILGQKVEFLVSFYNNEISEKSEIFDDQFSVERPDGSNFTLKIRSTKLEDSAMYFCASSVGQGTWGTEAFFGQGTRLTVV.

This chain uses TRBV7-9 with TRBJ1-6, with TRBD1 matching over 8 bases. The CDR3 runs 18 residues. The trim removed 4 bases at V and 0 bases at J, leaving 8 bases unmatched. Germline loops: CDR1 SEHNR, CDR2 FQNEAQ (reference sequence). The CDR3 DNA reads TGTGCCAGCAGCTCCAGGGGGCAGCCGAGCTCCTATAATTCACCCCTCCACTTT. Protein sequence: CASSSRGQPSSYNSPLHF.

The rearrangement uses TRBV28 and TRBJ2-7; D is perhaps TRBD2 (5 bases). V was clipped by 7 bases and J by 3 bases, with 10 bases between them. The CDR3 has 12 residues. The germline V gene has CDR1 MDHEN and CDR2 SYDVKM. This CDR3 is CASTLAGYEQYF. The CDR3 nucleotides are TGTGCCAGCACCTTGGCGGGCTACGAGCAGTACTTC.

This clone has only a few counts. This rearrangement joins TRBV6-1 to TRBJ1-6; a weak D match, TRBD1 (5 bases). The CDR3 contains 13 residues. With 3 bases removed from V and 8 bases from J, the gap between germline ends came to 8 bases. Germline-derived CDR1 and CDR2 are MNHNS and SASEGT. The DNA of the CDR3 is TGTGCCAGCAGTGACAGACAGTATTCACCCCTCCACTTT. Its protein is CASSDRQYSPLHF.

The rearrangement links TRBV6-6 to TRBJ1-4, with 7 bases fitting TRBD1. This CDR3 contains 11 residues. CDR1 is MNHNY and CDR2 is SVGAGI in the germline V gene (reference sequence). Germline trimming cut 7 bases from V and 13 bases from J; bases unmatched to any gene: 6. CDR3 nucleotides: TGTGCCAGCATGATCGACAGGGCACTGTTTTTT. Protein: CASMIDRALFF.

The chain links TRBV28 to TRBJ1-3, with D maybe TRBD1 (5 bases). There are 14 residues in the CDR3. The germline V gene encodes CDR1 MDHEN and CDR2 SYDVKM. V lost 6 bases and J 1 base, leaving 10 bases between the germline ends. CDR3 amino acids: CASRPGSSGNTIYF. The CDR3 DNA sequence: TGTGCCAGCAGACCAGGGTCTTCTGGAAACACCATATATTTT.

The chain uses TRBV7-2 and TRBJ2-2; D is perhaps TRBD2 (6 bases). Germline CDR1 and CDR2: SGHTA and FQGNSA. V dropped 3 bases and J dropped 2 bases, with 7 bases sitting between them. The CDR3 contains 14 residues. CDR3 residues: CASSLGLNTGELFF. CDR3 DNA sequence: TGTGCCAGCAGCTTGGGACTTAACACCGGGGAGCTGTTTTTT.

This chain connects TRBV5-1 to TRBJ2-5, with 8 bases aligning to TRBD1. The CDR3 has 14 residues. The V segment lost 4 bases and the J segment 7 bases; nucleotides outside the gene matches: 9. CDR1 and CDR2 from the germline V gene are SGHRS and YFSETQ. The CDR3 coding sequence is TGCGCCAGCAGCCCGGACAGGGCCATTAGGACCCAGTACTTC. Translating it yields CASSPDRAIRTQYF.

The V call is TRBV19, the J call TRBJ2-5; TRBD1 aligns across 10 bases. With V trimmed by 8 bases and J by 5 bases, 8 bases remained unmatched. The CDR3 runs 14 residues. CDR1 and CDR2 from the germline V gene are LNHDA and SQIVND (reference sequence). The CDR3 region has the DNA TGTGCCAGTGGGGGACAGGGGCCTGGGGAGACCCAGTACTTC. Encoded protein: CASGGQGPGETQYF.

This clone is a singleton in its sample. The chain combines TRBV7-2 with TRBJ1-1; a possible D gene is TRBD1 (6 bases). Trimming removed 5 bases from V and 3 bases from J, with 16 bases in between. The CDR3 runs 15 residues. Germline V gene lookup returns CDR1 SGHTA and CDR2 FQGNSA. As DNA, the CDR3 is TGTGCCAGCAGCCCTGGACAGCTTTGGGACACTGAAGCTTTCTTT. Its protein product is CASSPGQLWDTEAFF.

The genes are TRBV28 and TRBJ1-1, with a tentative D call TRBD1 (6 bases). The germline V gene encodes CDR1 MDHEN and CDR2 SYDVKM. The CDR3 loop spans 16 amino acids. With 5 bases removed from V and 0 bases from J, the gap between germline ends came to 16 bases. This chain's CDR3 is CASSRQVTSMNTEAFF. CDR3 DNA sequence: TGTGCCAGCAGTAGACAGGTGACCTCAATGAACACTGAAGCTTTCTTT. The full variable domain, in which reference TRBV28 and TRBJ1-1 provide the parts outside the CDR3, is DVKVTQSSRYLVKRTGEKVFLECVQDMDHENMFWYRQDPGLGLRLIYFSYDVKMKEKGDIPEGYSVSREKKERFSLILESASTNQTSMYLCASSRQVTSMNTEAFFGQGTRLTVV.